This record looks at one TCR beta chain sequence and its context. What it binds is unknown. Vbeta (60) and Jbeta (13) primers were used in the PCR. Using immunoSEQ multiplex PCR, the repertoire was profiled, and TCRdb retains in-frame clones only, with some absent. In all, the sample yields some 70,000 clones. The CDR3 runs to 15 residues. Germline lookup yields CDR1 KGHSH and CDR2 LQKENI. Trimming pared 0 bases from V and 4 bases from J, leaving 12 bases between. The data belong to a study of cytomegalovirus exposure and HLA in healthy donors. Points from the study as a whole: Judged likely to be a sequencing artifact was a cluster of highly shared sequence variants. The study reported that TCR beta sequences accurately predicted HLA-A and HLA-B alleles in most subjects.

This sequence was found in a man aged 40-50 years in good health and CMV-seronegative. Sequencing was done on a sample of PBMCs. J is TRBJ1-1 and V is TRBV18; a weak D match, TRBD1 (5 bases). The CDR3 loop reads CASSPPSARATEAFF. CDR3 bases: TGTGCCAGCTCACCACCATCGGCCAGGGCCACTGAAGCTTTCTTT.